Listed here is a single T cell receptor beta chain. What it binds is unknown. The data originate from a study of PD-L1 blockade in urothelial cancer. About the research overall: Peripheral blood specimens exhibited a median yield of 141,255 T cells. Study-wide results and limits: Below-median pretreatment blood TCR clonality predicted better survival.

CDR1 is SGHRS, CDR2 YFSETQ, per germline. V lost 2 bases and J lost 4, with 9 bases in between. The CDR3 length is 13 residues. Spiking each PCR with synthetic TCR analog templates was performed. The method was immunoSEQ multiplex PCR; TCRdb's version includes in-frame clones alone and lacks a portion of them. The top ten clones hold less than 10% of a sample with approximately 46,000 clones, roughly 87% of them seen once. This clonotype originated in a man aged 60 to 69 with urothelial cancer. The specimen comprised PBMCs, sampled around atezolizumab (anti-PD-L1) treatment. V usage is TRBV5-1 and J usage is TRBJ2-5; a weak D match, TRBD1 (6 bases). The CDR3 sequence: CASSFGQLETQYF. CDR3 bases: TGCGCCAGCAGCTTCGGACAGTTAGAGACCCAGTACTTC.